A single sample is the source of the 9 T cell receptor beta chains below, sequenced in a study of identifying expanded T cells in peripheral blood. Using immunoSEQ multiplex PCR, the repertoire was profiled, and TCRdb retains in-frame clones only, with some absent. The table has 75,000 to 100,000 clones, 70% to 90% seen once. Sequenced sample: blood. The receptor set was obtained from a person aged 18-69 years in good health.

The gene calls are TRBV6-6 and TRBJ2-2; a weak D match, TRBD2 (5 bases). Trimming stripped 6 bases from V and 7 bases from J, with 15 bases between. Germline CDR1 MNHNY, CDR2 SVGAGI (reference sequence). The CDR3 covers 14 residues. For the CDR3, the DNA is TGTGCCAGCAGCTTGGACTCCCTCGGCGGGGAGCTGTTTTTT. It yields the protein CASSLDSLGGELFF.

In this sample, this clone turned up once. The chain carries TRBV27 and TRBJ2-3; possible D gene TRBD2, 6 bases. The CDR3 runs 17 residues. With 5 bases removed from V and 0 bases from J, the gap between germline ends came to 18 bases. CDR1 and CDR2 from the germline V gene are MNHEY and SMNVEV (reference sequence). The CDR3 nucleotides are TGTGCCAGCAGTCAAGGAGAGGGTAGCGGTAGCACAGATACGCAGTATTTT. This encodes CASSQGEGSGSTDTQYF.

The chain joins TRBV15 to TRBJ2-3; D is tentatively TRBD1 or TRBD2 (5 bases each). CDR3 length: 15 amino acids. With 5 bases removed from V and 0 bases from J, the gap between germline ends came to 12 bases. Germline V CDR1 and CDR2: LNHNV, YYDKDF (reference sequence). The CDR3 loop reads CATSSRGDSTDTQYF. CDR3 in DNA: TGTGCCACCAGCTCGAGGGGAGATAGCACAGATACGCAGTATTTT.

The chain joins TRBV7-8 to TRBJ2-5; D is uncertain. The CDR3 loop spans 14 amino acids. Germline CDR1 reads SGHVS; CDR2 reads FQNEAQ. V was cut by 1 base and J by 11 bases, with 17 bases left in between. The CDR3 bases are TGTGCCAGCAGCTTAGGGAGTTCTTTAATCGGGCAGTACTTC. This codes for CASSLGSSLIGQYF.

The CDR3 is CASSKRGGENYGYTF. CDR3 nucleotide sequence: TGTGCCAGCAGTAAACGGGGGGGGGAAAACTATGGCTACACCTTC. The chain recombines TRBV27 with TRBJ1-2; D perhaps matches TRBD1 (5 bases). Trimming left V 5 bases short and J 2 bases short, with 15 bases between. The germline gives CDR1 MNHEY, CDR2 SMNVEV (reference sequence). The CDR3 consists of 15 residues.

This chain connects TRBV18 to TRBJ2-3; D remains ambiguous. Trimming removed 0 bases from V and 3 bases from J, with 7 bases in between. There are 14 residues in the CDR3. From germline, CDR1 is KGHSH and CDR2 LQKENI. As DNA, the CDR3 is TGTGCCAGCTCACCACCGGGGTGGACAGATACGCAGTATTTT. As protein: CASSPPGWTDTQYF.

The rearrangement links TRBV2 to TRBJ1-4; possible D gene TRBD1, 5 bases. The CDR3 has 17 residues. Germline CDR1 is SNHLY and CDR2 is FYNNEI. V shed 3 bases and J shed 2 bases, with 16 bases lying between them. CDR3: CASSERRGPSTNEKLFF. DNA of the CDR3: TGTGCCAGCAGTGAGAGACGGGGCCCTTCGACTAATGAAAAACTGTTTTTT.

The chain has TRBV11-2 and TRBJ2-5, with TRBD1 matching 7 bases. V trimming: 4 bases; J trimming: 2 bases; junction bases outside the gene matches: 10. This CDR3 is built from 16 residues. Germline CDR1 is SGHAT and CDR2 is FQNNGV. This chain's CDR3 is CASSSTPRQGQETQYF. The CDR3, as DNA: TGTGCCAGCAGCTCCACTCCTCGACAGGGACAAGAGACCCAGTACTTC.

The CDR3 DNA reads as TGTGCCAGCAGCGGCGGGGAGACCCAGTACTTC. It codes for CASSGGETQYF. The chain employs TRBV7-9 and TRBJ2-5; possible D gene TRBD2, 5 bases. V gave up 5 bases and J gave up 5 bases, with 6 bases separating them. This CDR3 is built from 11 residues. The V gene's germline CDR1 is SEHNR and CDR2 FQNEAQ (reference sequence).